This TCR beta chain came from a study of CD8 T cells in ankylosing spondylitis. The table lists this clonotype with many counts. What it binds is not known. TCRdb used MiXCR to reprocess the 5' RACE reads, holding one entry per CDR3 protein. The sample shows fewer than 550,000 distinct CDR3 sequences, over 4% of them seen only once. Findings of the study overall: About 8 highly homologous variants made up a TCR beta motif, and this motif appeared characteristic of ankylosing spondylitis blood.

CDR1 is MNHNS, CDR2 SASEGT, per germline. The ends were cut back, 3 bases at V and 6 bases at J, with 14 bases in the middle. The length of the CDR3 is 14 residues. The V gene is TRBV6-1, the J gene TRBJ1-2; D possibly corresponds to TRBD1 (6 bases). This clonotype was sampled from a male donor with ankylosing spondylitis. Sequencing input: blood, either unsorted or a sorted T cell fraction (not recorded which). CDR3 region: CASSDDRLFNGYTF. CDR3 DNA sequence: TGTGCCAGCAGTGACGACAGGCTTTTTAATGGCTACACCTTC.